Each of the 2 T cell receptor beta chains below was sequenced from the same sample in a study of beta chain features in type 1 diabetes. Regarding the study as a whole: Researchers report that Type 1 diabetes patients had moderately but significantly shorter TCRB CDR3s across all four CD4+ subsets.

The study reverse transcribed the entire isolated RNA, so it sequenced expressed TCRB transcripts. Here immunoSEQ multiplex PCR was the method, and the copy in TCRdb shows in-frame clones only, minus some. The table has around 130,000 clones, roughly 10% seen once; the top ten hold over 0.6%. For these TCRs, the target antigens are not known. Sequenced material: central memory CD4+ T cells from blood. Source of these receptors: a man aged 25-45 years with type 1 diabetes.

V usage is TRBV10-3 and J usage is TRBJ1-4, with D tentatively TRBD1 (5 bases). The CDR3 spans 14 residues. The V gene lost 5 bases and the J gene lost 5 bases, with 12 bases spanning the gap. CDR1 and CDR2 from the germline V gene are ENHRY and SYGVKD. CDR3 residues: CAISPGKGNEKLFF. In nucleotides, the CDR3 is TGTGCCATCAGTCCAGGGAAGGGGAATGAAAAACTGTTTTTT.

The chain links TRBV5-1 to TRBJ1-1; no clear D gene. The CDR3 is 14 amino acids. The ends were cut back, 3 bases at V and 1 base at J, with 10 bases in the middle. CDR1 is SGHRS, CDR2 YFSETQ, per germline. The CDR3: CASSSIAKNTEAFF. CDR3 DNA: TGCGCCAGCAGCTCGATAGCCAAGAACACTGAAGCTTTCTTT.